This TCR beta chain was captured by sequencing in a study of blood T cell repertoires in COVID-19. Background on the study: PBMCs, B-cell-depleted T cells, or T cells were the source of the cDNA or gDNA that made up the material.

Participants, about 18 to 90 years old, spanned 25 or so US areas. Donors in Cohort 3 who had recovered were those with two negative PCRs, healthcare professional clearance, or resolution of their symptoms. Original processing methods: It was from reference gene primer amplification that nucleated cell counts were estimated. Sequencing was performed with immunoSEQ multiplex PCR; in TCRdb, only in-frame clones are kept and a portion is missing. V and J calls and clone size are as listed in that table; D and trimming were resolved from the DNA. Of approximately 280,000 clones listed, roughly 86% are singletons. This TCR was sampled from a woman aged 18 to 35 who had recovered from COVID-19. The sequencing sample was made of PBMCs or T cells enriched from blood (not recorded which).

CDR3 DNA: TGTGCCAGCAGCTCCGACAGGGATGGAACTGAAGCTTTCTTT. Protein: CASSSDRDGTEAFF. The chain combines TRBV7-9 with TRBJ1-1; 7 nucleotides align to TRBD1. J was trimmed by 5 bases and V by 4 bases; bases with no gene match: 7. The CDR3 has 14 amino acids. Germline CDR1 and CDR2: SEHNR and FQNEAQ (reference sequence).